This T cell receptor (beta chain) originates from a study of cytomegalovirus exposure and HLA in healthy donors. The wider study: The approximately 130 validation repertoires matched the roughly 670 first-cohort repertoires in platform, a later analysis reported. Whole-study findings and limits: In the 95 to 150 validation repertoires, a later analysis found that first-cohort TCR clusters tended to co-occur. Rarity held for most TCR sequences, but there were some public TCRs that occurred in many donors. Specificity for CMV antigens was confirmed in vitro for three of the CMV-associated chains.

Trimming took off 2 bases at V and 0 bases at J, with 18 bases between the two ends. The CDR3 spans 17 residues. Per germline, CDR1 SGDLS and CDR2 YYNGEE. To note about this clone: Its antigen is not known.

The repertoire was sequenced with immunoSEQ multiplex PCR; TCRdb's copy has only in-frame clones and lacks some. The data show under 200,000 clones, 86% seen once. The sample taken for sequencing was PBMCs. The receptor comes from a woman between 18 and 29 years old in good health and CMV-seronegative. The gene calls are TRBV9 and TRBJ2-7; perhaps TRBD1 as D (5 bases). The CDR3 coding sequence is TGTGCCAGCAGCGTTGGGGCAGGGTACGATGTCTCCTACGAGCAGTACTTC. Translation: CASSVGAGYDVSYEQYF.